What follows are 23 T cell receptor beta chains derived from one specimen sequenced in a study of cytomegalovirus exposure and HLA in healthy donors. Vbeta (60) and Jbeta (13) primers were used in the PCR. Profiling relied on immunoSEQ multiplex PCR, and the TCRdb table lists in-frame clones only, not all of them. The table shows approximately 210,000 clones, with 80% to 90% occurring only once. Sequenced sample: PBMCs. The receptors stem from a man aged 25 to 45 in good health and CMV-seronegative.

This sequence joins TRBV18 and TRBJ1-5; D gene unclear. Germline V lookup: CDR1 KGHSH, CDR2 LQKENI. Deletions cut 6 bases from V and 7 bases from J, with 16 bases between. The CDR3 has 14 amino acids. The CDR3 loop reads CASSIAEGRQPQHF. CDR3 DNA: TGTGCCAGCTCGATTGCGGAGGGAAGGCAGCCCCAGCATTTT.

The chain couples TRBV7-9 to TRBJ1-1; a possible D gene is TRBD1 (5 bases). The CDR3 is made up of 15 amino acids. Germline values: CDR1 SEHNR, CDR2 FQNEAQ (reference sequence). V dropped 5 bases and J dropped 1 base, with 14 bases sitting between them. Here the CDR3 DNA reads TGTGCCAGCAGCCCCGATGGACATAGGAACACTGAAGCTTTCTTT. Its translation: CASSPDGHRNTEAFF.

About this clone: A junction end diverges from the germline sequence, so it may reflect a read error. This chain connects TRBV4-1 to TRBJ2-6, with TRBD1 matching 7 bases. The CDR3 has 19 amino acids. The V gene's germline CDR1 is MGHRA and CDR2 YSYEKL. The CDR3 DNA follows: TGCGCCGGCAGCCAAGAACAGGGGCGGCTCCCCTTTGGGGCCAACGTCCTGACTTTC. Translating gives CAGSQEQGRLPFGANVLTF.

The genes are TRBV11-3 and TRBJ2-7; D possibly corresponds to TRBD1 (5 bases). This CDR3 contains 15 residues. CDR1 is SGHNT and CDR2 is YENEEA in the germline V gene. The V and J ends lost 2 bases and 4 bases respectively, with 15 bases between them. The CDR3, as DNA: TGTGCCAGCAGCTTAAGGGGTGGGGAAGAATACGAGCAGTACTTC. Encoded protein: CASSLRGGEEYEQYF.

V gene TRBV4-2 combines with J gene TRBJ2-1, with a possible D match to TRBD1 (5 bases). CDR1 LGHNA and CDR2 YNFKEQ come from the germline V gene. The ends were cut back, 0 bases at V and 7 bases at J, with 16 bases in the middle. The CDR3 consists of 16 residues. The CDR3 bases are TGTGCCAGCAGCCAAGATGGTCTCCAGGGCCCTAATGAGCAGTTCTTC. Translated, it gives CASSQDGLQGPNEQFF.

This clone was seen a handful of times. The chain is built from TRBV13 and TRBJ2-3, with TRBD2 identical over 12 bases. The CDR3 is made up of 15 amino acids. The trim removed 1 base at V and 7 bases at J, leaving 3 bases unmatched. Germline loops: CDR1 PRHDT, CDR2 FYEKMQ (reference sequence). The CDR3 DNA sequence: TGTGCCAGCAGCTTAGCGACTAGCGGGAGACATACGCAGTATTTT. The encoded protein is CASSLATSGRHTQYF.

This rearrangement joins TRBV5-4 to TRBJ2-5; D may be TRBD2 (5 bases). Germline CDR1 reads SGHNT; CDR2 reads YYREEE (reference sequence). This CDR3 region has 14 residues. Trimming left V 2 bases short and J 2 bases short, with 10 bases between. DNA for the CDR3: TGTGCCAGCAGCTTAAGGCTAGCTCAAGAGACCCAGTACTTC. Protein sequence: CASSLRLAQETQYF.

This clone was seen only a few times. The chain is built from TRBV28 and TRBJ2-7, with a weak D call TRBD2 (5 bases). V shed 6 bases and J shed 1 base, with 10 bases lying between them. This CDR3 contains 13 residues. Germline CDR1 MDHEN, CDR2 SYDVKM. The CDR3 reads CASRWRSSYEQYF. The CDR3 region has the DNA TGTGCCAGCAGATGGAGGAGTTCCTACGAGCAGTACTTC.

The chain couples TRBV7-9 to TRBJ1-4; D is unclear. The CDR3 length is 13 residues. Germline loops: CDR1 SEHNR, CDR2 FQNEAQ (reference sequence). Trimming took 5 bases from V and 7 from J, leaving 11 bases between them. CDR3 sequence: CASSTSAGEKLFF. CDR3 nucleotides: TGTGCCAGCAGCACCAGTGCGGGTGAAAAACTGTTTTTT.

V and J are TRBV9 and TRBJ2-2; TRBD2 agrees at 8 bases. J gave up 7 bases and V 5 bases, and 13 bases lay outside the gene matches. Germline V lookup: CDR1 SGDLS, CDR2 YYNGEE. CDR3 length: 16 amino acids. CDR3 sequence reads: CASSDSISGAGGELFF. Written as DNA, the CDR3 is TGTGCCAGCAGTGACTCCATTAGCGGGGCCGGCGGGGAGCTGTTTTTT. Full variable domain (rest looked up from reference TRBV9 and TRBJ2-2): DSGVTQTPKHLITATGQRVTLRCSPRSGDLSVYWYQQSLDQGLQFLIQYYNGEERAKGNILERFSAQQFPDLHSELNLSSLELGDSALYFCASSDSISGAGGELFFGEGSRLTVL.

V and J are TRBV28 and TRBJ1-3; D is perhaps TRBD1 (5 bases). The CDR3 consists of 14 residues. Germline CDR1 reads MDHEN; CDR2 reads SYDVKM. V lost 1 base and J lost 8, with 12 bases in between. The CDR3 sequence is CASSLSTGRDTIYF. DNA of the CDR3: TGTGCCAGCAGTTTATCAACGGGCAGGGACACCATATATTTT. Full variable domain (remainder filled in from reference TRBV28 and TRBJ1-3): DVKVTQSSRYLVKRTGEKVFLECVQDMDHENMFWYRQDPGLGLRLIYFSYDVKMKEKGDIPEGYSVSREKKERFSLILESASTNQTSMYLCASSLSTGRDTIYFGEGSWLTVV.

This clone has only one observation. The J gene is TRBJ2-3, the V gene TRBV28; 10 positions agree with TRBD1. This CDR3 contains 17 residues. Germline V CDR1 and CDR2: MDHEN, SYDVKM. V gave up 4 bases and J gave up 5 bases; unmatched junction bases: 12. The CDR3 sequence: CASSSITDRGDGDTQYF. For the CDR3, the DNA is TGTGCCAGCAGTTCCATTACGGACAGGGGGGACGGAGATACGCAGTATTTT.

The rearrangement joins TRBV28 to TRBJ2-3; weak D call: TRBD2 (7 bases). The CDR3 is 13 residues long. Per the germline V gene, CDR1 is MDHEN and CDR2 is SYDVKM. V was shortened by 6 bases and J by 9 bases, with 16 bases between the two germline ends. The CDR3 DNA reads as TGTGCCAGCAGACTCCGAGGGGGGGCGACGCAGTATTTT. Residues: CASRLRGGATQYF.

The CDR3 sequence is CANSGTGDYEQYF. The CDR3 DNA is TGTGCCAACTCAGGGACAGGGGACTACGAGCAGTACTTC. The rearrangement joins TRBV10-3 to TRBJ2-7; 10 bases fit TRBD1. Trimming cost V 10 bases and J 3 bases; bases outside gene matches: 6. The CDR3 spans 13 residues. Germline V CDR1 and CDR2: ENHRY, SYGVKD.

J is TRBJ1-2 and V is TRBV6-5, with D possibly TRBD1 on 5 matching bases. This CDR3 has 11 amino acids. Germline assignment: CDR1 MNHEY and CDR2 SVGAGI. V dropped 8 bases and J dropped 3 bases, with 7 bases sitting between them. CDR3 amino acids: CASRGYYGYTF. DNA for the CDR3: TGTGCCAGCCGGGGGTACTATGGCTACACCTTC.

This clone was seen only once. The CDR3 loop reads CATSRGAGAYEQYF. CDR3 coding DNA: TGTGCCACCAGCAGAGGGGCAGGGGCTTACGAGCAGTACTTC. The rearrangement links TRBV15 to TRBJ2-7; TRBD1 is a possible D gene (6 bases). The length of the CDR3 is 14 residues. The ends were cut back, 1 base at V and 4 bases at J, with 11 bases in the middle. From germline, CDR1 is LNHNV and CDR2 YYDKDF (reference sequence). Based on the CDR3 plus reference TRBV15 and TRBJ2-7, the full variable domain is DAMVIQNPRYQVTQFGKPVTLSCSQTLNHNVMYWYQQKSSQAPKLLFHYYDKDFNNEADTPDNFQSRRPNTSFCFLDIRSPGLGDTAMYLCATSRGAGAYEQYFGPGTRLTVT.

This clone has just one count. The V call is TRBV6-5, the J call TRBJ2-7; a possible D gene is TRBD1 (5 bases). Looked up from germline, CDR1 is MNHEY and CDR2 is SVGAGI. V was trimmed by 2 bases and J by 1 base, leaving 12 bases between them. The CDR3 spans 15 residues. CDR3 sequence: CASSYPGSKSYEQYF. The CDR3 DNA sequence: TGTGCCAGCAGTTACCCAGGGTCGAAATCCTACGAGCAGTACTTC.

This chain uses TRBV5-1 with TRBJ2-3; 11 bases are a match to TRBD2. V was pared by 5 bases and J by 4 bases, with 9 bases of the junction left unmatched. Germline V lookup: CDR1 SGHRS, CDR2 YFSETQ. This CDR3 has 16 amino acids. Written as DNA, the CDR3 is TGCGCCAGCAGAGCGTCTAGCGGGGGGTCGGCAGATACGCAGTATTTT. Translating it yields CASRASSGGSADTQYF. The complete variable domain, with remaining parts taken from reference TRBV5-1 and TRBJ2-3, reads KAGVTQTPRYLIKTRGQQVTLSCSPISGHRSVSWYQQTPGQGLQFLFEYFSETQRNKGNFPGRFSGRQFSNSRSEMNVSTLELGDSALYLCASRASSGGSADTQYFGPGTRLTVL.

The CDR3 region is CSVGGTGSGETQYF. The CDR3, as DNA: TGCAGCGTTGGGGGGACAGGGTCAGGAGAGACCCAGTACTTC. The gene calls are TRBV29-1 and TRBJ2-5, with 9 positions matching TRBD1. This CDR3 contains 14 residues. The J segment lost 4 bases and the V segment lost 4 bases, leaving 7 bases of the junction unmatched. Germline V lookup: CDR1 SQVTM, CDR2 ANQGSEA.

This clone was observed a few times. The V and J genes are TRBV5-8 and TRBJ1-1, with TRBD1 matching 8 bases. With 2 bases clipped from V and 7 bases from J, the junction kept 7 bases outside the gene matches. Per the germline V gene, CDR1 is SGHTS and CDR2 is YDEGEE. The CDR3 is 14 amino acids. CDR3 coding DNA: TGTGCCAGCAGCTTACCAGACAGGGGCGATGAAGCTTTCTTT. Encoded protein: CASSLPDRGDEAFF. Full variable domain (missing parts from reference TRBV5-8 and TRBJ1-1): EAGVTQSPTHLIKTRGQQATLRCSPISGHTSVYWYQQALGLGLQFLLWYDEGEERNRGNFPPRFSGRQFPNYSSELNVNALELEDSALYLCASSLPDRGDEAFFGQGTRLTVV.

The chain couples TRBV4-3 to TRBJ2-3; D gene unclear. Per germline, CDR1 LGHNA and CDR2 YSLEER. This CDR3 comprises 16 residues. Trimming left V 0 bases short and J 0 bases short, with 10 bases between. The CDR3 DNA reads as TGCGCCAGCAGCCAAGAACGCGCGTCTAGCACAGATACGCAGTATTTT. It codes for CASSQERASSTDTQYF.

The V call is TRBV7-2, the J call TRBJ2-1; 8 positions match TRBD1. With 4 bases clipped from V and 6 bases from J, the junction kept 5 bases outside the gene matches. The V gene's germline CDR1 is SGHTA and CDR2 FQGNSA. CDR3 length: 14 residues. CDR3 region: CASSSQGVSNEQFF. The CDR3 DNA reads as TGTGCCAGCAGCTCACAGGGGGTGAGCAATGAGCAGTTCTTC.

The rearrangement joins TRBV29-1 to TRBJ2-5, with 8 bases lining up with TRBD2. The V gene's germline CDR1 is SQVTM and CDR2 ANQGSEA. V was clipped by 4 bases and J by 5 bases; unmatched bases: 9. The CDR3 consists of 14 residues. The CDR3 nucleotides are TGCAGCGTTGCCCCAGCGGGGGCGAAGGAGACCCAGTACTTC. It translates to CSVAPAGAKETQYF.